The clone carrying this T cell receptor (beta chain) appeared a few times. Its antigen is unknown. Specified treatment: roughly 11-day PBMC culture with coronavirus spike peptide pools or control peptides (ViraFEST assay). Those CD4+ T cells from the unexposed donor predate the COVID-19 pandemic (2011-2018). ViraFEST used peptide pools to expand antigen-specific T cells before TCR sequencing. Looked up from germline, CDR1 is MRHNA and CDR2 is SNTAGT. CDR3 length equals 15 residues. Trimming removed 3 bases from V and 0 bases from J, with 6 bases in between. This sample is part of a study of vaccination and CD4 T cells after COVID-19. Sequencing of DNA taken from cultured CD4+ T cells relied on the Oncomine TCR Beta short-read assay. Genomic DNA extraction was carried out from cultured CD4+ T cells. TCRdb re-called the PCR reads with MiXCR, one entry per CDR3 protein. The sample lists several thousand distinct CDR3 sequences, roughly 40% seen once, with 20% in the top ten.

This TCR was recovered from a human donor in good health. The chain carries TRBV6-4 and TRBJ2-6; perhaps TRBD1 as D (6 bases). Sample: CD4+ T cells from blood, cultured in vitro. The CDR3 is CASSEDSSGANVLTF. CDR3 DNA: TGTGCCAGCAGTGAGGACAGCTCTGGGGCCAACGTCCTGACTTTC.